The 20 T cell receptor beta chains given below trace back to one sample, sequenced in a study of cytotoxic CD8 clonotypes in ibrutinib-treated CLL. Using immunoSEQ multiplex PCR, the repertoire was profiled, and TCRdb retains in-frame clones only, with some absent. The sample holds some 300,000 clones, just under 80% seen once. The source material was PBMCs, sampled before ibrutinib treatment. The receptors were gathered from a human donor with chronic lymphocytic leukemia.

The J gene is TRBJ2-7, the V gene TRBV19; 7 bases line up with TRBD1. Losses at the gene ends were 3 bases for V and 5 bases for J; bases not matched to a gene: 7. The germline V gene has CDR1 LNHDA and CDR2 SQIVND (reference sequence). CDR3 length equals 14 residues. This chain's CDR3 is CASSMGRGMDEQYF. CDR3 sequence (DNA): TGTGCCAGTAGTATGGGCAGGGGGATGGACGAGCAGTACTTC.

The genes are TRBV28 and TRBJ1-5; TRBD1 might be the D (6 bases). The CDR3 runs 15 residues. Germline V gene data show CDR1 as MDHEN and CDR2 as SYDVKM. Trimming cost V 1 base and J 5 bases, with 12 bases left between them. This CDR3 is CASSLLQGRDQPQHF. DNA of the CDR3: TGTGCCAGCAGTTTATTACAGGGCAGAGATCAGCCCCAGCATTTT.

V and J are TRBV28 and TRBJ2-7, with TRBD2 matching over 7 bases. The germline V gene encodes CDR1 MDHEN and CDR2 SYDVKM. The V and J ends lost 8 bases and 2 bases, in that order; junction bases with no gene match: 9. The length of the CDR3 is 14 residues. The CDR3 loop is CASHDLAGAYEQYF. DNA for the CDR3: TGTGCCAGCCACGATTTAGCGGGTGCCTACGAGCAGTACTTC. The entire variable domain, with the rest obtained from reference TRBV28 and TRBJ2-7, is as follows: DVKVTQSSRYLVKRTGEKVFLECVQDMDHENMFWYRQDPGLGLRLIYFSYDVKMKEKGDIPEGYSVSREKKERFSLILESASTNQTSMYLCASHDLAGAYEQYFGPGTRLTVT.

The chain combines TRBV6-5 with TRBJ1-5; TRBD1 aligns across 9 bases. The CDR3 sequence is 14 residues long. The trim removed 6 bases at V and 6 bases at J, leaving 6 bases unmatched. The germline gives CDR1 MNHEY, CDR2 SVGAGI. CDR3 DNA sequence: TGTGCCAGCAGACCGGGACAGGGAGTTCAGCCCCAGCATTTT. Amino acid sequence: CASRPGQGVQPQHF.

The chain is built from TRBV30 and TRBJ2-7; the D gene is possibly TRBD1 (6 bases). Germline V gene lookup returns CDR1 GTSNPN and CDR2 SVGIG (reference sequence). CDR3 length equals 13 residues. V lost 1 base and J 9 bases, leaving 16 bases between the germline ends. The CDR3 region is CAWSEGTTAPQYF. The CDR3 DNA reads as TGTGCCTGGAGTGAGGGGACAACGGCTCCGCAGTACTTC.

The V call is TRBV4-3, the J call TRBJ2-1; 10 nucleotides match TRBD2. After removal of 4 bases from V and 5 bases from J, the junction contained 8 bases not matched to a gene. Germline V gene data show CDR1 as LGHNA and CDR2 as YSLEER. The CDR3 totals 16 residues. The CDR3 DNA reads TGCGCCAGCAGCCCTAGCGGACTAGCGGAAGACAATGAGCAGTTCTTC. This translates into CASSPSGLAEDNEQFF.

The V gene is TRBV4-3, the J gene TRBJ2-7; 8 bases fit TRBD1. CDR3 size: 16 residues. Per germline, CDR1 LGHNA and CDR2 YSLEER. J lost 2 bases, V lost 0 bases, and 6 bases had no gene match. CDR3 sequence reads: CASSQETGDGTYEQYF. DNA for the CDR3: TGCGCCAGCAGCCAAGAGACAGGGGACGGGACCTACGAGCAGTACTTC.

This chain links TRBV15 with TRBJ2-1, with D unresolved. Trimming shortened V by 2 bases and J by 1 base, and 6 bases separated the two germline ends. The germline V gene has CDR1 LNHNV and CDR2 YYDKDF (reference sequence). The CDR3 length is 14 residues. The CDR3 spells CATSRKGSYNEQFF. CDR3 in DNA: TGTGCCACCAGCAGAAAAGGTTCCTACAATGAGCAGTTCTTC.

The chain recombines TRBV11-2 with TRBJ2-7, with TRBD2 matching over 11 bases. With 1 base clipped from V and 2 bases from J, the junction kept 10 bases outside the gene matches. The CDR3 totals 18 residues. Germline V gene data show CDR1 as SGHAT and CDR2 as FQNNGV. The CDR3: CASSLVQTLAGVPYEQYF. The CDR3 coding sequence is TGTGCCAGCAGCTTAGTACAGACACTAGCGGGAGTTCCCTACGAGCAGTACTTC.

The J gene is TRBJ1-2, the V gene TRBV28; possibly TRBD1 for D (5 bases). The CDR3 is 15 amino acids. Germline V gene data show CDR1 as MDHEN and CDR2 as SYDVKM. V lost 3 bases and J lost 3, with 14 bases in between. The CDR3 DNA reads TGTGCCAGCAGTTTTTTGGGGGGGAGACACTATGGCTACACCTTC. Translated: CASSFLGGRHYGYTF.

This clone showed up just a few times. The rearrangement joins TRBV25-1 to TRBJ2-7; the D gene is possibly TRBD2 (6 bases). CDR3 size: 15 residues. Germline V gives CDR1 MGHDK, CDR2 SYGVNS. Trimming pared 1 base from V and 7 bases from J, leaving 17 bases between. CDR3 bases: TGTGCCAGCAGTGAATCGGGGACTTCCCGGTGGGAGCAGTACTTC. Translated: CASSESGTSRWEQYF.

The chain recombines TRBV7-9 with TRBJ1-2; 10 positions agree with TRBD1. CDR1 is SEHNR, CDR2 FQNEAQ, per germline (reference sequence). This CDR3 comprises 13 residues. Losses at the gene ends were 5 bases for V and 8 bases for J; bases not matched to a gene: 5. The CDR3: CASSRQGATGYTF. CDR3 in DNA: TGTGCCAGCAGCCGACAGGGGGCTACCGGCTACACCTTC.

This chain links TRBV28 with TRBJ2-3, with TRBD2 matching over 7 bases. With 1 base clipped from V and 4 bases from J, the junction kept 26 bases outside the gene matches. CDR1 and CDR2 (germline): MDHEN, SYDVKM. This CDR3 is built from 22 residues. The CDR3, as DNA: TGTGCCAGCAGTTTATTAGATAGCAGACATTACGGGGGGTATTGGAGCGCAGATACGCAGTATTTT. This encodes CASSLLDSRHYGGYWSADTQYF.

The chain joins TRBV28 to TRBJ1-5, with 7 bases fitting TRBD1. Trimming removed 5 bases from V and 3 bases from J; junction bases left unmatched: 13. CDR1 and CDR2 (germline): MDHEN, SYDVKM. This CDR3 has 17 residues. Here the CDR3 reads CASSPTLNRGPNQPQHF. CDR3 nucleotides: TGTGCCAGCAGTCCCACCCTTAACAGGGGTCCCAATCAGCCCCAGCATTTT.

CDR3 residues: CASKGLSSSYEQYF. The CDR3 DNA reads as TGTGCCAGCAAAGGACTCTCGAGTTCCTACGAGCAGTACTTC. The chain is built from TRBV7-6 and TRBJ2-7; D is possibly TRBD2 (5 bases). Germline CDR1 is SGHVS and CDR2 is FNYEAQ. This CDR3 is 14 amino acids long. Trimming removed 7 bases from V and 1 base from J, with 14 bases in between.

This rearrangement joins TRBV4-2 to TRBJ1-2; tentative D call: TRBD1 (5 bases). The germline V gene has CDR1 LGHNA and CDR2 YNFKEQ. CDR3 length equals 15 residues. Trimming stripped 0 bases from V and 9 bases from J, with 17 bases between. This CDR3 is CASSQDIPGGESYTF. The CDR3 DNA follows: TGTGCCAGCAGCCAAGATATACCCGGGGGTGAGAGCTACACCTTC.

This chain joins TRBV7-2 and TRBJ1-1; D possibly corresponds to TRBD1 (5 bases). The V and J ends lost 3 bases and 7 bases respectively, with 12 bases between them. Germline loops: CDR1 SGHTA, CDR2 FQGNSA. CDR3 length equals 13 residues. The CDR3 nucleotides are TGTGCCAGCAGCTTTCAGGGTGCGGTTGAAGCTTTCTTT. Protein sequence: CASSFQGAVEAFF.

This chain joins TRBV7-9 and TRBJ2-2, with 9 nucleotides matching TRBD2. Trimming cost V 4 bases and J 6 bases; bases outside gene matches: 9. The length of the CDR3 is 16 residues. CDR1 is SEHNR and CDR2 is FQNEAQ in the germline V gene (reference sequence). The CDR3 protein is CASSYLAGSNPGELFF. The CDR3 DNA follows: TGTGCCAGCAGCTACCTAGCGGGAAGTAACCCCGGGGAGCTGTTTTTT.

V usage is TRBV12-5 and J usage is TRBJ2-4; maybe TRBD2 (5 bases). CDR3 size: 13 residues. Trimming cost V 1 base and J 7 bases, with 8 bases left between them. Germline V gives CDR1 LGHNT, CDR2 FRNRAP. The CDR3 nucleotides are TGTGCTAGTGGTTTGGGCGGGTGGAACATTCAGTACTTC. This codes for CASGLGGWNIQYF.

This chain's CDR3 is CASSSPTSGRNEQFF. Written as DNA, the CDR3 is TGTGCCAGCAGCTCCCCGACTAGCGGGAGGAATGAGCAGTTCTTC. V is TRBV11-3 and J is TRBJ2-1; 13 bases map to TRBD2. The V gene's germline CDR1 is SGHNT and CDR2 YENEEA. V dropped 4 bases and J dropped 7; count of bases not matched to a gene: 4. The CDR3 consists of 15 residues. The whole variable domain, remainder taken from reference TRBV11-3 and TRBJ2-1, is EAGVVQSPRYKIIEKKQPVAFWCNPISGHNTLYWYLQNLGQGPELLIRYENEEAVDDSQLPKDRFSAERLKGVDSTLKIQPAELGDSAVYLCASSSPTSGRNEQFFGPGTRLTVL.